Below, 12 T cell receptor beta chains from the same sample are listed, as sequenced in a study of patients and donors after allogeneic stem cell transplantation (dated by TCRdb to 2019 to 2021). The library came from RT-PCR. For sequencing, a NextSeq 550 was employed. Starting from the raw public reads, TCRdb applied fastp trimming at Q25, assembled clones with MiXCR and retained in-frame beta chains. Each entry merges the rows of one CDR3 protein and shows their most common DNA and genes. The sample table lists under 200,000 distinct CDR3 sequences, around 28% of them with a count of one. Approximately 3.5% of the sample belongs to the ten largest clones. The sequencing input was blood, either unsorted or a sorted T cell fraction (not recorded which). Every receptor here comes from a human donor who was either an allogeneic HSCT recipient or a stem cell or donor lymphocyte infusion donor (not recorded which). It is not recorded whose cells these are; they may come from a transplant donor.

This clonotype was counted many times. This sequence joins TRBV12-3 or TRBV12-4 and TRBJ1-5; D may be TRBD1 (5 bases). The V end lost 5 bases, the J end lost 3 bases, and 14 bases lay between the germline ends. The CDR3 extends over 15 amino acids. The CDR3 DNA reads TGTGCCAGCAGTACGCGACAGCGCCACAATCAGCCCCAGCATTTT. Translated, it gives CASSTRQRHNQPQHF.

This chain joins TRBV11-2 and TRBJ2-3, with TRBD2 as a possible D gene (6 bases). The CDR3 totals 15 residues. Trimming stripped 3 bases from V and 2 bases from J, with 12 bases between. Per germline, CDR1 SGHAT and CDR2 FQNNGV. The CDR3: CASSFIGDFTDTQYF. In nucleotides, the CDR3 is TGTGCCAGCAGCTTTATCGGGGACTTCACAGATACGCAGTATTTT.

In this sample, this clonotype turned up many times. The CDR3 nucleotides read TGCGCCAGCAGCCCCGGGACAGGCCCCTATCAGCCCCAGCATTTT. Translation gives CASSPGTGPYQPQHF. The rearrangement joins TRBV5-1 to TRBJ1-5; 8 nucleotides align to TRBD1. Looked up from germline, CDR1 is SGHRS and CDR2 is YFSETQ. The CDR3 has 15 amino acids. The J segment lost 5 bases and the V segment lost 4 bases, leaving 8 bases of the junction unmatched.

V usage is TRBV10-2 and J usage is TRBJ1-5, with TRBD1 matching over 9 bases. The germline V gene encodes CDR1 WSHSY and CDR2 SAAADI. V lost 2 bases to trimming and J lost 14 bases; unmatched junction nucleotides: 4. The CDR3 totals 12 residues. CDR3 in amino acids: CASSEGQGPKHF. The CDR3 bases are TGCGCCAGCAGTGAGGGACAGGGGCCAAAGCATTTT.

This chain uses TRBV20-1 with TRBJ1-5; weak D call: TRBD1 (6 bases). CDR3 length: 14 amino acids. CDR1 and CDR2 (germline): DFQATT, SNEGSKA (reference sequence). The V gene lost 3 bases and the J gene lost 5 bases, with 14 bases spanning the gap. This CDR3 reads CSARATAGDQPQHF. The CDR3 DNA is TGCAGTGCTAGGGCGACCGCAGGGGATCAGCCCCAGCATTTT.

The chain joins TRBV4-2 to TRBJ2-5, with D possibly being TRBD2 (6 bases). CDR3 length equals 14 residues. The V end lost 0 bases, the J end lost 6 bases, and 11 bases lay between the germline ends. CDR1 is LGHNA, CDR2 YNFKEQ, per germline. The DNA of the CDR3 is TGTGCCAGCAGCCAAGATTTGCGGGAAAAGACCCAGTACTTC. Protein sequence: CASSQDLREKTQYF.

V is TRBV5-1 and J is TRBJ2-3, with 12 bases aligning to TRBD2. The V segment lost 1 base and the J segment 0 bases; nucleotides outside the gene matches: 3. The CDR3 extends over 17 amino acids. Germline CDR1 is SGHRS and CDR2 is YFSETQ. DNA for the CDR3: TGCGCCAGCAGCTTGCGGACTAGCGGGACCAGCACAGATACGCAGTATTTT. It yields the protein CASSLRTSGTSTDTQYF. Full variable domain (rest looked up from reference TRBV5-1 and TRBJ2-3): KAGVTQTPRYLIKTRGQQVTLSCSPISGHRSVSWYQQTPGQGLQFLFEYFSETQRNKGNFPGRFSGRQFSNSRSEMNVSTLELGDSALYLCASSLRTSGTSTDTQYFGPGTRLTVL.

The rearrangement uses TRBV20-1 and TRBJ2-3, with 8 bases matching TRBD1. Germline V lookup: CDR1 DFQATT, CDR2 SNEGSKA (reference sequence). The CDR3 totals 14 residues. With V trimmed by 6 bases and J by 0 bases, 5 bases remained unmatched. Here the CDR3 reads CSARTGPSTDTQYF. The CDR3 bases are TGCAGTGCACGGACAGGGCCTAGCACAGATACGCAGTATTTT.

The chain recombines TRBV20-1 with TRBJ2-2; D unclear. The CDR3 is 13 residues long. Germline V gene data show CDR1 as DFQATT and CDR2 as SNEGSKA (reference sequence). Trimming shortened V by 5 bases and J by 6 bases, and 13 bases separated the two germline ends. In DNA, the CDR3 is TGCAGTGCTCCTAGTAGGACGTCCGGGGAGCTGTTTTTT. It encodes CSAPSRTSGELFF.

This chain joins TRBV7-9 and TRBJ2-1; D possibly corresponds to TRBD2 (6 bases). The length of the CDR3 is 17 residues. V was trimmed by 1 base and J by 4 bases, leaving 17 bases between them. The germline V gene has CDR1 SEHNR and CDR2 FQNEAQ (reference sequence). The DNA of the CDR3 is TGTGCCAGCAGCTTAGTGACCCCCGGGGACTTTTACAATGAGCAGTTCTTC. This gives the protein CASSLVTPGDFYNEQFF.

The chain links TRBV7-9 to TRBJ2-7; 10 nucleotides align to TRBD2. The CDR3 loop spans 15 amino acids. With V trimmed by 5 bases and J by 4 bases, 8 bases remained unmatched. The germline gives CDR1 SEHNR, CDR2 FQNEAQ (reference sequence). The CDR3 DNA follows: TGTGCCAGCAGCCACGGGACTAGCGCCGTTTACGAGCAGTACTTC. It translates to CASSHGTSAVYEQYF.

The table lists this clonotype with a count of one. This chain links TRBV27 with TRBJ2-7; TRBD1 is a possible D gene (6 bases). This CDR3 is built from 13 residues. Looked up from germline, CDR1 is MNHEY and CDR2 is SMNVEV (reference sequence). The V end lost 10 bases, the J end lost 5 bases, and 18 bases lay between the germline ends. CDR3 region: CATHKGRGHEQYF. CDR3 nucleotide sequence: TGTGCCACCCACAAGGGCAGGGGTCACGAGCAGTACTTC.